Following are 10 T cell receptor beta chains from one sample sequenced in a study of neurological immune-mediated disorders. TCRdb redid the calling of the 5' RACE reads with MiXCR, one entry per CDR3 protein. The table has around 65,000 distinct CDR3 sequences, roughly 4.9% seen once. The source material was PBMCs. The receptors stem from a human donor with multiple sclerosis. The donor label of this sample is uncertain.

This clonotype was recorded at least ten times. This rearrangement joins TRBV10-3 to TRBJ2-2; TRBD1 matches at 7 bases. The CDR3 runs to 16 residues. Germline V gene data show CDR1 as ENHRY and CDR2 as SYGVKD. Trimming at V came to 2 bases and at J to 4 bases, leaving 7 bases not matched to a gene. CDR3 sequence (DNA): TGTGCCATCAGTGAGGACACAGGGGTGGGCACCGGGGAGCTGTTTTTT. This sequence encodes CAISEDTGVGTGELFF.

This clonotype was recorded at least ten times. The V gene is TRBV10-2, the J gene TRBJ2-3, with 7 bases matching TRBD1. Trimming at V came to 8 bases and at J to 4 bases, leaving 6 bases not matched to a gene. There are 13 residues in the CDR3. Germline assignment: CDR1 WSHSY and CDR2 SAAADI. CDR3 protein: CASEGQTADTQYF. CDR3 DNA sequence: TGCGCCAGCGAGGGACAGACGGCAGATACGCAGTATTTT.

In its sample, this clonotype was seen many times. This rearrangement joins TRBV6-5 to TRBJ1-5, with D perhaps matching TRBD1 (6 bases). Germline values: CDR1 MNHEY, CDR2 SVGAGI. This CDR3 contains 14 residues. The V end was cut by 4 bases, the J end by 7 bases, with 14 bases between. DNA of the CDR3: TGTGCCAGCAGTTCCCGGGAGGGGGGACAGCCCCAGCATTTT. Amino acid sequence: CASSSREGGQPQHF.

This clonotype was detected ten times or more. The genes are TRBV29-1 and TRBJ2-7; tentative D call: TRBD2 (5 bases). The V gene lost 4 bases and the J gene lost 2 bases, with 12 bases spanning the gap. This CDR3 has 13 residues. Germline loops: CDR1 SQVTM, CDR2 ANQGSEA. The CDR3 sequence: CSVVRTGTYEQYF. CDR3 coding DNA: TGCAGCGTTGTCAGGACGGGAACCTACGAGCAGTACTTC.

This clonotype was seen many times. The CDR3: CATSAHQDGTDTQYF. The CDR3 region has the DNA TGTGCCACCAGTGCTCACCAGGACGGGACAGATACGCAGTATTTT. The chain is built from TRBV24-1 and TRBJ2-3; D is ambiguous. The V gene's germline CDR1 is KGHDR and CDR2 SFDVKD. This CDR3 is 15 amino acids long. Trimming left V 5 bases short and J 3 bases short, with 14 bases between.

This clonotype showed up many times. In DNA, the CDR3 is TGTGCCAGCAGTTTAGGTGGGCATCAGCCCCAGCATTTT. Translation: CASSLGGHQPQHF. This chain links TRBV12-3 or TRBV12-4 with TRBJ1-5; D uncertain. CDR3 size: 13 residues. The V end lost 1 base, the J end lost 5 bases, and 6 bases lay between the germline ends.

Ten or more counts support this clonotype. V gene TRBV14 combines with J gene TRBJ2-7, with D possibly being TRBD2 (6 bases). Looked up from germline, CDR1 is SGHDN and CDR2 is FVKESK. V lost 4 bases and J 2 bases, leaving 9 bases between the germline ends. CDR3 length equals 13 residues. CDR3 sequence: CASSPGGAYEQYF. The DNA of the CDR3 is TGTGCCAGCAGCCCCGGGGGAGCCTACGAGCAGTACTTC.

This clonotype was detected ten times or more. The chain carries TRBV5-1 and TRBJ2-7; D call uncertain. Trimming stripped 7 bases from V and 0 bases from J, with 14 bases between. Germline V CDR1 and CDR2: SGHRS, YFSETQ. This CDR3 has 14 amino acids. The CDR3, as DNA: TGCGCCAGCGGGTTAGGGTTCATCTCCTACGAGCAGTACTTC. Translating it yields CASGLGFISYEQYF.

The sample holds many counts of this clonotype. This chain uses TRBV20-1 with TRBJ2-3; TRBD2 might be the D (6 bases). The V gene's germline CDR1 is DFQATT and CDR2 SNEGSKA (reference sequence). The CDR3 is made up of 12 amino acids. V lost 6 bases and J lost 5, with 12 bases in between. This chain's CDR3 is CSAPGEGDTQYF. The CDR3 bases are TGCAGTGCCCCGGGGGAAGGAGATACGCAGTATTTT.

Many counts were recorded for this clonotype. The rearrangement joins TRBV6-5 to TRBJ2-7; D possibly corresponds to TRBD1 (6 bases). The V gene lost 8 bases and the J gene lost 4 bases, with 12 bases spanning the gap. Germline V gives CDR1 MNHEY, CDR2 SVGAGI. This CDR3 region has 12 residues. The CDR3 DNA reads as TGTGCCAGCGGCATTCAGGGGTACGAGCAGTACTTC. Translation: CASGIQGYEQYF.